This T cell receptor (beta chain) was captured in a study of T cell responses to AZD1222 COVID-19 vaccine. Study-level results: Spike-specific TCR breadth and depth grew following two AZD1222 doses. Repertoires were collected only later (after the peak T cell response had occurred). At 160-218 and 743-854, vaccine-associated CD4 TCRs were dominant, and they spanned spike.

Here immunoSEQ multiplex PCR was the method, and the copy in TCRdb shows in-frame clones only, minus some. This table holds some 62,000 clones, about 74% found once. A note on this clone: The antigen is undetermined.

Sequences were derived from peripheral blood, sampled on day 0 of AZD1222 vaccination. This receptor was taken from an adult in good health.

The CDR3 DNA is TGTGCCAGCAGTGAAGCGCTTCTAGCGGAAGAGACCCAGTACTTC. Translated, it gives CASSEALLAEETQYF. This chain uses TRBV2 with TRBJ2-5; TRBD2 agrees at 7 bases. V shed 0 bases, J shed 3 bases, and the junction held 4 bases outside the gene matches. The CDR3 extends over 15 amino acids. From germline, CDR1 is SNHLY and CDR2 FYNNEI.